This paragraph covers one T cell receptor beta chain sequence. This record belongs to a study of T cell responses to AZD1222 COVID-19 vaccine. Assay used: immunoSEQ multiplex PCR; TCRdb lists only in-frame clones, some missing. The sample holds around 99,000 clones, 88% seen once. The sequences come from peripheral blood, collected on day 0 of MenACWY control vaccination. This TCR came from an adult in good health.

The CDR3 protein is CASSLSHEQYF. For the CDR3, the DNA is TGTGCCAGCAGCTTATCCCACGAGCAGTACTTC. V usage is TRBV7-2 and J usage is TRBJ2-7; D is uncertain. The CDR3 contains 11 residues. V was shortened by 2 bases and J by 5 bases, with 4 bases between the two germline ends. CDR1 is SGHTA and CDR2 is FQGNSA in the germline V gene.